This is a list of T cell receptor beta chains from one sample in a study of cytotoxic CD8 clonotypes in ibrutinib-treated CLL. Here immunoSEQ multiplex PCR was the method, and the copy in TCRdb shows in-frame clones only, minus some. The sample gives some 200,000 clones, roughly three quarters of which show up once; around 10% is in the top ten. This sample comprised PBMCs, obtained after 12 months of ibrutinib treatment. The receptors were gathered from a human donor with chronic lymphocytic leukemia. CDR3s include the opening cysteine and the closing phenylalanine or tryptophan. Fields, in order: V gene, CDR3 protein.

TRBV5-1,CASSQGQADGYTF
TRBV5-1,CASSLAPPGGYNEQFF
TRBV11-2,CASSVGTNSNQPQHF
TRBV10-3,CACGDRGTNEKLFF
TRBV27,CASSFQGTDTQYF
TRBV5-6,CASSLVRGFYGYTF
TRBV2,CASSQGAWGNQPQHF
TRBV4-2,CASSQERDGYEQYF
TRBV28,CASSSGQGATGANVLTF
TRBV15,CATSRDLGQDAYGYTF
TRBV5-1,CASSLGTGNYGYTF
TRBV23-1,CASSVGESNYEQYF
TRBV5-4,CASSLDRQNRVETQYF
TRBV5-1,CASSFEGKTQYF
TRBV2,CASSEGSNQPQHF
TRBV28,CASSLRARTQYF
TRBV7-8,CASSLVYRSNTEAFF
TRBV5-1,CASSLWGPSGEETQYF
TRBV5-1,CASSFRDHNEQFF
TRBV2,CASSAERGGQETQYF
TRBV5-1,CASSAGGMRGTEAFF
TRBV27,CASSSTVGKQYF
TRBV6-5,CASSLQGAAYEQYF
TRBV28,CASSPSPSGLAGNEQFF
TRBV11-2,CASSLARQNTEAFF
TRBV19,CASSITLWRGRGTEAFF
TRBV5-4,CASSLEGTPYEQYF
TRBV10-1,CASSRTRFETQYF
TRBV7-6,CASSLSGGHNEQFF
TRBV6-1,CASSAVMNTEAFF
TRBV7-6,CASSPLAGAYNEQFF
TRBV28,CASNKSPDRVKSYEQYF
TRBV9,CASSVQGGANYGYTF
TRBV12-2,CASRFTLGLAGGQEQYF
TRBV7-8,CASSVLGQRENYTF
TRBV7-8,CASNPETVYEQYF
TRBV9,CASSAGTSGGEKLFF
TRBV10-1,CASSEDRSATEAFF
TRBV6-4,CASSVTENSPLHF
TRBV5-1,CASSRTTGGNTGELFF